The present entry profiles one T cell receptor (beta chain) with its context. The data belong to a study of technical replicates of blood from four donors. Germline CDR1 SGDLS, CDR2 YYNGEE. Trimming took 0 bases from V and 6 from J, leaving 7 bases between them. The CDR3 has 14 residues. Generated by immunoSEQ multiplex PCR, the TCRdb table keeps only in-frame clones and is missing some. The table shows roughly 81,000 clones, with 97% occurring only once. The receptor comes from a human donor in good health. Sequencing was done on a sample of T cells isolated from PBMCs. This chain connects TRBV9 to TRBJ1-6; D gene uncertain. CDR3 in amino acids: CASSVGRSNSPLHF. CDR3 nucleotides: TGTGCCAGCAGCGTAGGACGGAGTAATTCACCCCTCCACTTT.